This entry is about one TCR beta chain. What it recognizes is unknown. The CDR3 is 15 residues long. The ends were cut back, 2 bases at V and 8 bases at J, with 18 bases in the middle. Germline V gives CDR1 KGHSH, CDR2 LQKENI. The data were obtained in a study of T cell responses to AZD1222 COVID-19 vaccine. Study results and caveats: Variant regions that are unmutated are reportedly the target of nearly half of spike-specific TCRs. Repertoires in all cases were sampled only once the peak T cell response had passed.

The repertoire was sequenced with immunoSEQ multiplex PCR; TCRdb's copy has only in-frame clones and lacks some. Here the sample spans more than 150,000 clones, more than 75% being singletons. The TCR originated in an adult in good health. The sequencing used peripheral blood, collected on day 0 of MenACWY control vaccination. The V call is TRBV18, the J call TRBJ1-2, with D possibly matching TRBD1 (5 bases). CDR3 coding DNA: TGTGCCAGCTCACCAGCGGGAGCAGGGCTCGGGGGCTACACCTTC. The encoded protein is CASSPAGAGLGGYTF.